This T cell receptor beta chain comes out of a study of blood T cells in healthy people across ages. The length of the CDR3 is 12 residues. V gave up 5 bases and J gave up 10 bases; unmatched junction bases: 6. Primers used in a second PCR of about 6 to 12 cycles were a sample-barcoded 5' primer and a J-beta primer mix. TCRdb processed the 5' RACE reads anew with MiXCR; each CDR3 protein has one entry. The table has 380,000 or so distinct CDR3 sequences, over 45% seen once. The clonotype was recovered from a man in his 60s in good health. The sample was blood. The V and J genes are TRBV12-3 or TRBV12-4 and TRBJ1-1; 8 bases fit TRBD1. DNA of the CDR3: TGTGCCAGCAGTCGGACAGGGTACGGAGCTTTCTTT. Its translation: CASSRTGYGAFF.